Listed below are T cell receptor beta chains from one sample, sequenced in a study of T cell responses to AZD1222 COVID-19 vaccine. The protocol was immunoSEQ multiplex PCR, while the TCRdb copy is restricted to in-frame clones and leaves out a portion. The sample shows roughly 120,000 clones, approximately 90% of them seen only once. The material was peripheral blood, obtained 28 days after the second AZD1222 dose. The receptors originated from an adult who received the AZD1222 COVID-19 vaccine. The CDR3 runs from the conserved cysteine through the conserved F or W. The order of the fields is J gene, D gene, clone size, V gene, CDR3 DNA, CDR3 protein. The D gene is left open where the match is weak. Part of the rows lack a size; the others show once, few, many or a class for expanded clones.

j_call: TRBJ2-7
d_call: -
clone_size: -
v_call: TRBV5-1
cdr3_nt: TGCGCCAGCAGCTTCTCACACGGGGTTGGTTATCAATCGTTGGTTCACGAGCAGTACTTC
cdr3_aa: CASSFSHGVGYQSLVHEQYF

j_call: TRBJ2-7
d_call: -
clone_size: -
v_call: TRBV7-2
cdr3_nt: TGTGCCAGCAGCTTATTCGAGGGCGACGAGCAGTACTTC
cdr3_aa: CASSLFEGDEQYF

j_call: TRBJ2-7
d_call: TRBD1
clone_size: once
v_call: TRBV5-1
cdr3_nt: TGCGCCAGCAGCACATACCGGACAGGGGGCTTTGCCGAGCAGTACTTC
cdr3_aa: CASSTYRTGGFAEQYF

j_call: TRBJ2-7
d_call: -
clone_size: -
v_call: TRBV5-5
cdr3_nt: TGTGCCAGCAGCGATTATGGTGGGGGCGGCTACGAGCAGTACTTC
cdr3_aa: CASSDYGGGGYEQYF

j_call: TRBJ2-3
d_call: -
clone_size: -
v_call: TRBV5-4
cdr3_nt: TGTGCCAGCAGCTTGGCCCTGAGTTGGGATACGCAGTATTTT
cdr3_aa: CASSLALSWDTQYF

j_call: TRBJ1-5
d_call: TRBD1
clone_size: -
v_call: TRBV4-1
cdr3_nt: TGCGCCAGCAGCCCACTGGGGACAGGGGAACCACAGCCCCAGCATTTT
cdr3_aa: CASSPLGTGEPQPQHF

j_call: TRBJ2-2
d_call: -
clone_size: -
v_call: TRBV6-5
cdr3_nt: TGTGCCAGCAGTTACTCGGCGACGGGCACCGGGGAGCTGTTTTTT
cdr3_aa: CASSYSATGTGELFF

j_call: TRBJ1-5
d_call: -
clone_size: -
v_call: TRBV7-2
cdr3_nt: TGTGCCAGCAGCTTAAGACAGAATCAGCCCCAGCATTTT
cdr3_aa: CASSLRQNQPQHF

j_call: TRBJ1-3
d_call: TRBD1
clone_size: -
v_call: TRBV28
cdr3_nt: TGTGCCAGCAGTTCCCCAGGGGGCGCCGCTGGAAACACCATATATTTT
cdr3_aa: CASSSPGGAAGNTIYF

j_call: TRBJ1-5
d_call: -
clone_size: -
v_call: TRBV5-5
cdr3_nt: TGTGCCAGCAGTTCTCCGGGACACAATCAGCCCCAGCATTTT
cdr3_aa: CASSSPGHNQPQHF

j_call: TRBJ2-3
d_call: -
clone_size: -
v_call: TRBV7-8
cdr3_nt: TGTGCCAGCAGCTTAGTGTCAGGGGTGATAGATACGCAGTATTTT
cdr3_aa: CASSLVSGVIDTQYF

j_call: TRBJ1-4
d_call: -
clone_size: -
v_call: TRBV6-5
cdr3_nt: TGTGCCAGCAGTCCAGAAATACCTAATGAAAAACTGTTTTTT
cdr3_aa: CASSPEIPNEKLFF

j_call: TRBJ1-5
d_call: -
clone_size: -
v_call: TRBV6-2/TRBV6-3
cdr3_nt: TGTGCCAGCAGCTCCTCAGTCGGCGGAGCCATGGGTAATCAGCCCCAGCATTTT
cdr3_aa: CASSSSVGGAMGNQPQHF

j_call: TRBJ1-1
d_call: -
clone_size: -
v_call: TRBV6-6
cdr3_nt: TGTGCCAGCAGTTACAAAGTTTCCTCCACTGAAGCTTTCTTT
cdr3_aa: CASSYKVSSTEAFF

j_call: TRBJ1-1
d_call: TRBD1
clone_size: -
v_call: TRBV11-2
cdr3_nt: TGTGCCAGCAGCAAAAAGCGGACAGGGGCCGCCGTGGCTTTCTTT
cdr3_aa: CASSKKRTGAAVAFF

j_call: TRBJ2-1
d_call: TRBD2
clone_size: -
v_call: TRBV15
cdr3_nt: TGTGCCACCAGCAGAGGGCTAGCGGGAGGGGGTGAGCAGTTCTTC
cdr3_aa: CATSRGLAGGGEQFF

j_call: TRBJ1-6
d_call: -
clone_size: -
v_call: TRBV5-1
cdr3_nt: TGCGCCAGCAGCAATGAGGGCTATAATTCACCCCTCCACTTT
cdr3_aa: CASSNEGYNSPLHF

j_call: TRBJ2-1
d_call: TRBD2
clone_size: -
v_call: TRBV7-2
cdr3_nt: TGTGCCAGCAGCTTAGCGTCTAGCGGGAGTCACGGTGAGCAGTTCTTC
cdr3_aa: CASSLASSGSHGEQFF

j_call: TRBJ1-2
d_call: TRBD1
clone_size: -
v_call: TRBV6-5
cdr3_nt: TGTGCCAGCAGCTGGGACAGGGGTGGCTACACCTTC
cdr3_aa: CASSWDRGGYTF

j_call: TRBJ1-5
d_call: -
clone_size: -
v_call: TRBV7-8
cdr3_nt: TGTGCCAGCAGCTTTAGGGGTAGATTGTTGGCAGATCAGCCCCAGCATTTT
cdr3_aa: CASSFRGRLLADQPQHF